These T cell receptor beta chains were read from a single sample in a study of T-cell memory formation after mild COVID-19. From the 5' RACE reads, TCRdb called clonotypes with MiXCR, one entry per CDR3 protein. The table lists approximately 560,000 distinct CDR3 sequences, roughly 17% of them singletons. Sequenced: PBMCs or a T cell subset sorted from them (not recorded which). These receptor sequences come from an adult woman who had mild COVID-19 (a few samples of this study predate the infection). Cell type and time point are not known. Each CDR3 is given with its conserved first and last residue. Each record gives: V gene, clone size, J gene, D gene, CDR3 protein. A D gene is named only where the DNA matches it firmly. Expanded clones are given a class, and other clones once, few, many or no size at all.

>TRBV6-5|few|TRBJ2-3|NA
CASSYSIFGISTDTQYF
>TRBV7-9|NA|TRBJ1-1|NA
CASTPWYGLEAFF
>TRBV9|NA|TRBJ2-1|NA
CASSVVMGDNEQFF
>TRBV19|NA|TRBJ1-6|TRBD1
CASSTRGEGYSPLHF
>TRBV7-2|few|TRBJ1-3|NA
CASSLTDLANTIYF
>TRBV6-5|many|TRBJ2-5|NA
CASSSTGRWETQYF
>TRBV5-6|NA|TRBJ2-1|TRBD2
CASSPPAGEWDYNEQFF
>TRBV24-1|NA|TRBJ2-1|TRBD1
CATSDFRDRSDEQFF
>TRBV6-5|few|TRBJ2-5|TRBD2
CASAGGLEVKTQYF
>TRBV30|NA|TRBJ2-3|TRBD2
CAWSVPLAGPSTDTQYF